The source of this TCR beta chain is a study of blood T cell repertoires in COVID-19. Sequenced by immunoSEQ multiplex PCR; TCRdb stores in-frame clones only, minus some. The profile shows some 220,000 clones, around 84% of them singletons. The V gene lost 5 bases and the J gene lost 5 bases, with 15 bases spanning the gap. The CDR3 sequence is 14 residues long. Germline-derived CDR1 and CDR2 are MDHEN and SYDVKM. The receptor comes from a human donor in a cohort sampled during active COVID-19. Sequenced: peripheral blood. The V gene is TRBV28, the J gene TRBJ1-1; D possibly corresponds to TRBD1 (6 bases). The CDR3 reads CASSIQGVSTEAFF. DNA of the CDR3: TGTGCCAGCAGTATACAGGGAGTGAGTACTGAAGCTTTCTTT.